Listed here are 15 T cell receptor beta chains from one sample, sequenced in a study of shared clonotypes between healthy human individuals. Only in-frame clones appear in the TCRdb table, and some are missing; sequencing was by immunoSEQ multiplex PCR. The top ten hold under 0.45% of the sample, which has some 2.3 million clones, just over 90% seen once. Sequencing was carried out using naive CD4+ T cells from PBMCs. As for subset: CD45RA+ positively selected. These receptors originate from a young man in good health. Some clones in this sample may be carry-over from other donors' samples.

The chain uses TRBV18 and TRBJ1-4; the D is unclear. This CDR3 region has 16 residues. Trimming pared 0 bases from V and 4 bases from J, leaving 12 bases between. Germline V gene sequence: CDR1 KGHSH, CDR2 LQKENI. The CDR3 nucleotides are TGTGCCAGCTCACCACCGTCCTACTCAATTAATGAAAAACTGTTTTTT. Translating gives CASSPPSYSINEKLFF. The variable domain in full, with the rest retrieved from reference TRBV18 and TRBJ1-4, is NAGVMQNPRHLVRRRGQEARLRCSPMKGHSHVYWYRQLPEEGLKFMVYLQKENIIDESGMPKERFSAEFPKEGPSILRIQQVVRGDSAAYFCASSPPSYSINEKLFFGSGTQLSVL.

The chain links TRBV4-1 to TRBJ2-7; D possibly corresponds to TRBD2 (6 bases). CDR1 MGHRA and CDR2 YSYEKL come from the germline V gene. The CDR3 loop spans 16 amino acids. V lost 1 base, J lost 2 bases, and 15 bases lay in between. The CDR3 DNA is TGCGCCAGCAGCCAAGCAAAGGCCCGGGGGACCTACGAGCAGTACTTC. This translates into CASSQAKARGTYEQYF.

CDR3 sequence: CAWSVPSGLQETQYF. Written as DNA, the CDR3 is TGTGCCTGGAGTGTACCTAGCGGGCTCCAAGAGACCCAGTACTTC. The V gene is TRBV30, the J gene TRBJ2-5; 8 bases line up with TRBD2. After removal of 0 bases from V and 1 base from J, the junction contained 4 bases not matched to a gene. Germline assignment: CDR1 GTSNPN and CDR2 SVGIG (reference sequence). The CDR3 contains 15 residues.

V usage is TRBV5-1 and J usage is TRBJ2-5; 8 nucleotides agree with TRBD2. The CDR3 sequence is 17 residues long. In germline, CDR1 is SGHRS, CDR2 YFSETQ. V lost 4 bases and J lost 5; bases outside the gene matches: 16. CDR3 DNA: TGCGCCAGCAGCCCCTCGGTCAGCAGCGGGAGCGCGGAGACCCAGTACTTC. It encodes CASSPSVSSGSAETQYF. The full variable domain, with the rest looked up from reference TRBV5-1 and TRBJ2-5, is KAGVTQTPRYLIKTRGQQVTLSCSPISGHRSVSWYQQTPGQGLQFLFEYFSETQRNKGNFPGRFSGRQFSNSRSEMNVSTLELGDSALYLCASSPSVSSGSAETQYFGPGTRLLVL.

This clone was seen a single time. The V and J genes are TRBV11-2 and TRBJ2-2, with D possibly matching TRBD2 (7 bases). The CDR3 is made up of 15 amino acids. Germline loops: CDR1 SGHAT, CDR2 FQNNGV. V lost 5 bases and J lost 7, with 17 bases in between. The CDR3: CASSLGGAASGELFF. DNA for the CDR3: TGTGCCAGCAGCCTAGGGGGGGCAGCAAGCGGGGAGCTGTTTTTT.

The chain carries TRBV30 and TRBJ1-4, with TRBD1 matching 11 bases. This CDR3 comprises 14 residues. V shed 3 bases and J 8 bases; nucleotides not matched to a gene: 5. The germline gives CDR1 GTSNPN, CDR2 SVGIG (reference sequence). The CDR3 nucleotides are TGTGCCTGGAGAGGGACAGGGGGAGAAGAAAAACTGTTTTTT. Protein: CAWRGTGGEEKLFF.

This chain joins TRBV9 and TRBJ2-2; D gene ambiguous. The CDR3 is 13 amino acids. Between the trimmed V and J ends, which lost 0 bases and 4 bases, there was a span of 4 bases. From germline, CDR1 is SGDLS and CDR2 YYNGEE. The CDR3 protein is CASSVDFTGELFF. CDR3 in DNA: TGTGCCAGCAGCGTAGATTTCACCGGGGAGCTGTTTTTT.

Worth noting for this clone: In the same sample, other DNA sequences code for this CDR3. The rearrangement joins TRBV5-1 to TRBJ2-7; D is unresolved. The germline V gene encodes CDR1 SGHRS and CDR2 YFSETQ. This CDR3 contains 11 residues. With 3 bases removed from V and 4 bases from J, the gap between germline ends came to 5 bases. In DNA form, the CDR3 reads TGCGCCAGCAGCTCGGAGTACGAGCAGTACTTC. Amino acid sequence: CASSSEYEQYF.

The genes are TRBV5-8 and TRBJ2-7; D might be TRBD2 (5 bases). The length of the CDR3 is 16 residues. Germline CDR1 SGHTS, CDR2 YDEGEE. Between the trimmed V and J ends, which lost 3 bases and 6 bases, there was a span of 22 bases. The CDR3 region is CASSSKGETRALEQYF. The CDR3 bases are TGTGCCAGCAGCTCCAAGGGAGAGACAAGGGCACTCGAGCAGTACTTC.

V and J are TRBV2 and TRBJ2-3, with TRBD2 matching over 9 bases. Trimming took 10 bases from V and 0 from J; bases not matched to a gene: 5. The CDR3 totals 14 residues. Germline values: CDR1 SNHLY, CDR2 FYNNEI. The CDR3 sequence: CAIPSGTSTDTQYF. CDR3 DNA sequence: TGTGCCATCCCTAGCGGGACTAGCACAGATACGCAGTATTTT. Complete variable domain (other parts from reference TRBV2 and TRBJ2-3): EPEVTQTPSHQVTQMGQEVILRCVPISNHLYFYWYRQILGQKVEFLVSFYNNEISEKSEIFDDQFSVERPDGSNFTLKIRSTKLEDSAMYFCAIPSGTSTDTQYFGPGTRLTVL.

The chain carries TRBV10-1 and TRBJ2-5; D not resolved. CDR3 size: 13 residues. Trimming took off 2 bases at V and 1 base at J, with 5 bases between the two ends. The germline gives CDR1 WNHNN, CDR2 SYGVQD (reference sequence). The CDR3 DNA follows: TGCGCCAGCAGTGAGGGCAGCCAAGAGACCCAGTACTTC. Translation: CASSEGSQETQYF.

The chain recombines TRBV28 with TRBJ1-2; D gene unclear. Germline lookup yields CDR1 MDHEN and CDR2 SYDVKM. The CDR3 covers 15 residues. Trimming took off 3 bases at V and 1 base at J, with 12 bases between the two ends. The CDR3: CASSLGSSVNYGYTF. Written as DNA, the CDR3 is TGTGCCAGCAGTTTGGGGAGCTCCGTTAACTATGGCTACACCTTC.

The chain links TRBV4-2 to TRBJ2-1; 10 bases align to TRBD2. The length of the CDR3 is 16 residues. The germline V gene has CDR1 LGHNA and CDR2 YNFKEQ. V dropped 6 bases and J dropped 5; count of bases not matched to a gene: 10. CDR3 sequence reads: CASRWGASGSHNEQFF. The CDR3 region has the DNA TGTGCCAGCAGGTGGGGGGCTAGCGGGAGCCACAATGAGCAGTTCTTC.

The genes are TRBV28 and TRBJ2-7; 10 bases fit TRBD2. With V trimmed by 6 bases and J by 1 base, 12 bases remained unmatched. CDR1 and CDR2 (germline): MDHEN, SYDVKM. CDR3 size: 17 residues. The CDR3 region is CASSRGASGSRSYEQYF. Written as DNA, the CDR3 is TGTGCCAGCAGCCGGGGGGCTAGCGGGAGCCGGTCCTACGAGCAGTACTTC.

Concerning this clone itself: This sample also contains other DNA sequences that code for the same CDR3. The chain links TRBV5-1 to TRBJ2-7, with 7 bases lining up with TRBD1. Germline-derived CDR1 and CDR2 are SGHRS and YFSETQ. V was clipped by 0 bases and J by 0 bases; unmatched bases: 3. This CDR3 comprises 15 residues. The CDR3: CASSLGGGFSYEQYF. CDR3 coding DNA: TGCGCCAGCAGCTTGGGAGGGGGCTTCTCCTACGAGCAGTACTTC.